Included here is one T cell receptor (beta chain) sequence, with context. What it binds is unknown. The data were taken from a study of a mutant IDH1 vaccine in newly diagnosed glioma. Study-wide context: Vaccines were begun 4-6 weeks after radiotherapy alone, or with temozolomide cycles. Averaging roughly 40 years of age, treated patients were about 60% male and about 38% female. General study findings and limits: The authors found pseudoprogression apparently unrelated to changes in top peripheral T cell clonotypes.

The CDR3 consists of 15 residues. Time point specified: week 35, safety follow-up. What each vaccine dose contained was 300 ug of mutant IDH1 20-mer peptide, accompanied by topical imiquimod. Across weeks 1, 3, 5, 7, 11, 15, 19 and 23, patients received a vaccination each time, eight in all. TCRdb keeps only in-frame clones here, not all; method: immunoSEQ multiplex PCR. The data show about 46,000 clones, 92% seen once. The sequence was collected from a man between 45 and 60 years old with glioma. V is TRBV1 and J is TRBJ2-7; the table's D call, TRBD1, was not checked against the DNA. TRBV1 is recorded as a pseudogene. The sample was PBMCs, taken from a glioma patient whose treatment included an IDH1 peptide vaccine. The CDR3 loop is CTSSLRGTGVGEQYF. CDR3 nucleotides: TGCACCAGCAGCCTCCGAGGGACAGGGGTTGGCGAGCAGTACTTC.